This T cell receptor (beta chain) was obtained from a study of human T cells and chemical hapten exposure. For the study at large: On around 2 cm by around 2 cm of upper inner arm skin, sensitization was performed with 2% DPC.

Library construction involved attaching unique molecular identifiers to individual cDNA molecules, which allowed quantitative, reproducible TCR counting. TCRdb re-analysed the RACE reads in MiXCR, keeping a single row per CDR3 protein. The repertoire holds under 200,000 distinct CDR3 sequences, about 14% seen once, with 1.7% in the top ten. This clonotype has ten or more counts. The CDR3 runs 12 residues. Germline CDR1 reads DFQATT; CDR2 reads SNEGSKA (reference sequence). The V end lost 1 base, the J end lost 7 bases, and 7 bases lay between the germline ends. The sample's time point: patch test 1, 2 weeks after DPC sensitization. Described treatment: therapeutic diphenylcyclopropenone sensitization with weekly scalp DPC. Blood draws came before every patch-test application. Whole blood, unfractionated, served as the material for total RNA extraction.

The sequencing here drew on whole blood, taken in connection with sensitization to the hapten diphenylcyclopropenone (DPC). The chain uses TRBV20-1 and TRBJ2-2; D ambiguous. This clonotype originated in a woman aged 30 to 39 with alopecia areata. Some clones in this sample may be carry-over from other donors' samples. Here the CDR3 reads CSARAADGELFF. In nucleotides, the CDR3 is TGCAGTGCTAGAGCGGCAGACGGGGAGCTGTTTTTT.